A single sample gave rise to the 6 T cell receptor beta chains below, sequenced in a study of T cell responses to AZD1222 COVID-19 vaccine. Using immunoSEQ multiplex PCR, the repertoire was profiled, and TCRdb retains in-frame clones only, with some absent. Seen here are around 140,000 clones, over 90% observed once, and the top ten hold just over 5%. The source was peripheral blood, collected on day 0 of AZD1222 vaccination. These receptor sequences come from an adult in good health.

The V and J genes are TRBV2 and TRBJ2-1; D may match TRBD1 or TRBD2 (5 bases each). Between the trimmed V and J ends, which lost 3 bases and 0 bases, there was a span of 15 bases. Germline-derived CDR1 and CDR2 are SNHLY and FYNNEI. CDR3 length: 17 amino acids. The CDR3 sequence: CASSERGSVSSYNEQFF. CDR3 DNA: TGTGCCAGCAGTGAGAGGGGTAGCGTGAGCTCCTACAATGAGCAGTTCTTC.

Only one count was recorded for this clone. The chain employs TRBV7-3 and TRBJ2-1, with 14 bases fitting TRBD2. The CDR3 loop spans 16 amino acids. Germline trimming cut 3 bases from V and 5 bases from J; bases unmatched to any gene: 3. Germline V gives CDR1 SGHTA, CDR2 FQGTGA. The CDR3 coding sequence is TGTGCCAGCAGCTTGGGGACTAGCGGGAGCCACAATGAGCAGTTCTTC. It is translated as CASSLGTSGSHNEQFF.

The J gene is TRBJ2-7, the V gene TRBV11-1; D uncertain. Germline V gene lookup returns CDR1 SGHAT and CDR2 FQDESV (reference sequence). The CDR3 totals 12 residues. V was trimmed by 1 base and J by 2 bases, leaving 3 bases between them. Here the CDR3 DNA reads TGTGCCAGCAGCTTAGTTCCCTACGAGCAGTACTTC. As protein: CASSLVPYEQYF.

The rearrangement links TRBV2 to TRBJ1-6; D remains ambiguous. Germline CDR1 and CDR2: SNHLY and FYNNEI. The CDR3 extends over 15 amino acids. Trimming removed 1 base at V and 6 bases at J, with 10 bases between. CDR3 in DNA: TGTGCCAGCAGTGAAGGGGGAACGGGTAATTCACCCCTCCACTTT. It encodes CASSEGGTGNSPLHF.

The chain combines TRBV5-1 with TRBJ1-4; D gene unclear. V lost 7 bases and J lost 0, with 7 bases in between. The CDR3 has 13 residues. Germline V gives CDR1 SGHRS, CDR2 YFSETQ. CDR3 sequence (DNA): TGCGCCAGCCGGCCCCCAACTAATGAAAAACTGTTTTTT. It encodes CASRPPTNEKLFF. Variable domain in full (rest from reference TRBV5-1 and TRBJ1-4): KAGVTQTPRYLIKTRGQQVTLSCSPISGHRSVSWYQQTPGQGLQFLFEYFSETQRNKGNFPGRFSGRQFSNSRSEMNVSTLELGDSALYLCASRPPTNEKLFFGSGTQLSVL.

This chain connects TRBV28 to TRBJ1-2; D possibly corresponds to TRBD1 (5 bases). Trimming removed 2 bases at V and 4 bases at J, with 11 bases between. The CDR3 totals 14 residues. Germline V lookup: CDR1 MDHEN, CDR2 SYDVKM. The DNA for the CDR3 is TGTGCCAGCAGTTTAGGGGCGAAGTCCTATGGCTACACCTTC. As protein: CASSLGAKSYGYTF.